In its sample, the clone carrying this TCR beta chain was seen once. The CDR3 consists of 12 residues. V lost 5 bases, J lost 5 bases, and 10 bases lay in between. Germline V gene lookup returns CDR1 SGHNT and CDR2 YENEEA. Nobody among the patients had been given any treatment before thyroid surgery. This record belongs to a study of metastatic and nonmetastatic thyroid tumors. About the study: Comparison of repertoires was carried out across blood and tumor or nodule tissue from malignant and benign thyroid patients.

From the PCR reads, TCRdb re-called clones with MiXCR. Of 12,000 to 15,000 clones in the sample, 25% to 30% were seen once. This chain uses TRBV11-3 with TRBJ2-7; no clear D. The source of this sequence is a female donor with papillary thyroid cancer or a benign thyroid nodule (not recorded which). Some clones in this sample may be carry-over from other donors' samples. Input material: blood. In DNA form, the CDR3 reads TGTGCCAGCAGCCCCCGTTGGGACGAGCAGTACTTC. This sequence encodes CASSPRWDEQYF.